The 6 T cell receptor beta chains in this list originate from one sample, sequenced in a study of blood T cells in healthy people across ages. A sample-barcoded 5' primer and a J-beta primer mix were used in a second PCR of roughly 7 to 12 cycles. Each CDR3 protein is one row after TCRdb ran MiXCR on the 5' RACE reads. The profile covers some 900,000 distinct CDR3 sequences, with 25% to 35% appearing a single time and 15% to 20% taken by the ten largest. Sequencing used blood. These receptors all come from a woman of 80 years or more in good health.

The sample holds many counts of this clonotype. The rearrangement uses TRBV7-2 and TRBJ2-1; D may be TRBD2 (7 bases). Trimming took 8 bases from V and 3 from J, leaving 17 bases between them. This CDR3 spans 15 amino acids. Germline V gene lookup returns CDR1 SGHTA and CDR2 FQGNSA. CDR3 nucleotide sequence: TGTGCCAGCGACCCTGGGGGGGGCGACTACAATGAGCAGTTCTTC. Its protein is CASDPGGGDYNEQFF.

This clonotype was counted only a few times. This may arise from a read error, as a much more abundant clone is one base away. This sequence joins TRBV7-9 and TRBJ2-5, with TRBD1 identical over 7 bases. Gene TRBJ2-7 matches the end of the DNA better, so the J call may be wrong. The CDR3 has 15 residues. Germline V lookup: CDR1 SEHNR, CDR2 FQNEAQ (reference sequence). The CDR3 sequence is CASSIRDSIWDEQYF. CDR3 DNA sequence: TGTGCCAGCAGCATCCGGGACAGCATTTGGGACGAGCAGTACTTC.

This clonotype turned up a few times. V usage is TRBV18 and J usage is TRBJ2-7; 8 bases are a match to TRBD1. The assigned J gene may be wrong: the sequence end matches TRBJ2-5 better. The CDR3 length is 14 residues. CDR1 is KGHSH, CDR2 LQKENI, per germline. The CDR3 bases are TGTGCCAGCTCATCGACAGGGGCGGATGAGACCCAGTACTTC. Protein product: CASSSTGADETQYF.

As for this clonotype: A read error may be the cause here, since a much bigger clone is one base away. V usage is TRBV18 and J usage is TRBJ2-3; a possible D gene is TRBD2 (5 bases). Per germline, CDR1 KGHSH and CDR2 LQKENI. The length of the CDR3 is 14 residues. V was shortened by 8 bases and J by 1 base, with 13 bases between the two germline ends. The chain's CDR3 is CASDGEVGTDTQYF. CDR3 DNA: TGTGCCAGCGACGGGGAAGTGGGCACAGATACGCAGTATTTT.

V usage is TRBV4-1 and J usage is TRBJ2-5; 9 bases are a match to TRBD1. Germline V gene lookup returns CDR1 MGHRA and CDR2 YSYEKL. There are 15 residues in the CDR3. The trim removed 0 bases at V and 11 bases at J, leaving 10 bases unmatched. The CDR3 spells CASSQDPGQGQEQYF. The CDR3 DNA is TGCGCCAGCAGCCAAGATCCTGGACAGGGGCAAGAGCAGTACTTC.

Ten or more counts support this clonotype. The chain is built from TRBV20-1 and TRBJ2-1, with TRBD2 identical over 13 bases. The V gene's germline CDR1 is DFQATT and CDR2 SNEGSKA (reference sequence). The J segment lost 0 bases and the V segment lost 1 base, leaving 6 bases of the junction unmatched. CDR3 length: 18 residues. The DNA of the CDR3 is TGCAGTGCTAGAGCTCCGGGACTAGCGGGGAGCTCCTACAATGAGCAGTTCTTC. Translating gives CSARAPGLAGSSYNEQFF.